The 12 T cell receptor beta chains below all came from one sample that was sequenced in a study of shared clonotypes between healthy human individuals. Profiling relied on immunoSEQ multiplex PCR, and the TCRdb table lists in-frame clones only, not all of them. The profile shows over a million clones, 70% to 80% of them singletons. The sequenced sample was memory CD4+ T cells from PBMCs. As for subset: CD45RA-negative fraction. These receptors were obtained from a man between 18 and 35 years old in good health. Some clones in this sample may be carry-over from other donors' samples.

The chain combines TRBV5-1 with TRBJ2-3; the D is unclear. Germline values: CDR1 SGHRS, CDR2 YFSETQ. The CDR3 is made up of 14 amino acids. V shed 4 bases and J shed 2 bases, with 11 bases lying between them. CDR3 DNA: TGCGCCAGCAGCCCTAATCCCCCCACAGATACGCAGTATTTT. Protein product: CASSPNPPTDTQYF.

The V call is TRBV6-4, the J call TRBJ2-3; 11 bases align to TRBD2. Germline CDR1 and CDR2: MRHNA and SNTAGT. J lost 6 bases, V lost 6 bases, and 11 bases had no gene match. The CDR3 totals 16 residues. CDR3 nucleotides: TGTGCCAGCAGCCCAAATAGCGGGAGGGCCAGGGATACGCAGTATTTT. It codes for CASSPNSGRARDTQYF.

J is TRBJ2-1 and V is TRBV4-3, with TRBD2 identical over 11 bases. CDR3 length: 17 amino acids. Germline values: CDR1 LGHNA, CDR2 YSLEER. The V and J ends lost 1 base and 7 bases, in that order; junction bases with no gene match: 9. The CDR3 spells CASSQVFLTSGNNEQFF. The DNA for the CDR3 is TGCGCCAGCAGCCAAGTATTTCTGACTAGCGGGAATAATGAGCAGTTCTTC.

The rearrangement uses TRBV5-6 and TRBJ2-5, with D perhaps TRBD1 (5 bases). This CDR3 has 15 residues. Germline CDR1 reads SGHDT; CDR2 reads YYEEEE. Trimming took off 5 bases at V and 0 bases at J, with 14 bases between the two ends. This CDR3 reads CASRGARAYQETQYF. As DNA, the CDR3 is TGTGCCAGCAGAGGGGCCCGTGCTTACCAAGAGACCCAGTACTTC.

The chain couples TRBV7-2 to TRBJ2-1; 7 bases line up with TRBD1. J was trimmed by 3 bases and V by 3 bases; bases with no gene match: 2. Germline loops: CDR1 SGHTA, CDR2 FQGNSA. The CDR3 is 14 residues long. The CDR3 sequence: CASSFRQGYNEQFF. In nucleotides, the CDR3 is TGTGCCAGCAGCTTCCGACAGGGCTACAATGAGCAGTTCTTC.

J is TRBJ2-5 and V is TRBV11-2; D call uncertain. V was pared by 3 bases and J by 2 bases, with 10 bases between. This CDR3 comprises 14 residues. Per germline, CDR1 SGHAT and CDR2 FQNNGV. CDR3 protein: CASSFWEPQETQYF. In DNA form, the CDR3 reads TGTGCCAGCAGCTTCTGGGAACCGCAAGAGACCCAGTACTTC.

The chain is built from TRBV7-2 and TRBJ2-3, with D perhaps TRBD2 (6 bases). CDR3 length: 14 amino acids. CDR1 SGHTA and CDR2 FQGNSA come from the germline V gene. With 6 bases removed from V and 0 bases from J, the gap between germline ends came to 10 bases. In DNA form, the CDR3 reads TGTGCCAGCAGACCGGGGACTAGCACAGATACGCAGTATTTT. It encodes CASRPGTSTDTQYF.

The chain has TRBV7-9 and TRBJ2-5; perhaps TRBD2 as D (6 bases). The CDR3 length is 13 residues. Germline CDR1 and CDR2: SEHNR and FQNEAQ (reference sequence). The V end lost 2 bases, the J end lost 13 bases, and 17 bases lay between the germline ends. CDR3 DNA: TGTGCCAGCAGCTTAATGTTGGAGGGACCGCCGTACTTC. This gives the protein CASSLMLEGPPYF. Complete variable domain (other parts from reference TRBV7-9 and TRBJ2-5): DTGVSQNPRHKITKRGQNVTFRCDPISEHNRLYWYRQTLGQGPEFLTYFQNEAQLEKSRLLSDRFSAERPKGSFSTLEIQRTEQGDSAMYLCASSLMLEGPPYFGPGTRLLVL.

The chain has TRBV7-9 and TRBJ1-1; TRBD1 is a possible D gene (6 bases). The V end lost 3 bases, the J end lost 5 bases, and 13 bases lay between the germline ends. Germline CDR1 is SEHNR and CDR2 is FQNEAQ (reference sequence). The CDR3 spans 14 residues. The CDR3: CASSFSGAGTEAFF. The CDR3 nucleotides read TGTGCCAGCAGCTTTTCAGGGGCCGGAACTGAAGCTTTCTTT.

This clone has ten or more counts. The chain employs TRBV29-1 and TRBJ2-1; D not resolved. Deletions cut 4 bases from V and 6 bases from J, with 13 bases between. Germline CDR1 SQVTM, CDR2 ANQGSEA. The CDR3 spans 13 residues. The DNA of the CDR3 is TGCAGCGTTGGTTCGGGTGTAGGCAATGAGCAGTTCTTC. Amino acids: CSVGSGVGNEQFF.

This clone is a singleton in its sample. The gene calls are TRBV9 and TRBJ1-1, with D possibly being TRBD1 (5 bases). The CDR3 covers 17 residues. The ends were cut back, 1 base at V and 1 base at J, with 17 bases in the middle. Germline CDR1 reads SGDLS; CDR2 reads YYNGEE. CDR3 in amino acids: CASSVSGGMSENTEAFF. The CDR3 DNA sequence: TGTGCCAGCAGCGTATCTGGGGGGATGAGCGAGAACACTGAAGCTTTCTTT.

This chain uses TRBV7-3 with TRBJ2-2; D gene uncertain. The CDR3 runs to 11 residues. In germline, CDR1 is SGHTA, CDR2 FQGTGA. V lost 5 bases to trimming and J lost 7 bases, with 5 bases between them. The CDR3 nucleotides read TGTGCCAGCAGCACCCTCGGGGAGCTGTTTTTT. Translated: CASSTLGELFF.